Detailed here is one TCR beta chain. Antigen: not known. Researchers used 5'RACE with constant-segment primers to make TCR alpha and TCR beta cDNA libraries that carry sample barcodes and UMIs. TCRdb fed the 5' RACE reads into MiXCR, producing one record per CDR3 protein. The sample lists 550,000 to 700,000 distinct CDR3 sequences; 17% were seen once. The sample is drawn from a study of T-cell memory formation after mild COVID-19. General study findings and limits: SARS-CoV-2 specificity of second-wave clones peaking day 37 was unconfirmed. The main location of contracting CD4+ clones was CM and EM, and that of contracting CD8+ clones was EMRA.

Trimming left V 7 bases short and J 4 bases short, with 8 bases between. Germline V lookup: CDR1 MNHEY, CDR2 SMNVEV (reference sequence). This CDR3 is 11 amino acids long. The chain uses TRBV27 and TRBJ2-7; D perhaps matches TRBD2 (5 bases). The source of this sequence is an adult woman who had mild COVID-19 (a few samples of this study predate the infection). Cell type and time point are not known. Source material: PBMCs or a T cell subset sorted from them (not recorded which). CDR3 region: CASMTGYEQYF. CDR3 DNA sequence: TGTGCCAGCATGACGGGATACGAGCAGTACTTC.